One sample yielded the 31 T cell receptor beta chains listed below, sequenced in a study of blood T cell repertoires in COVID-19. Clones were sequenced by immunoSEQ multiplex PCR, and TCRdb holds only the in-frame ones, with some missing. Among hundreds of thousands of clones, almost 90% were seen once, and the ten largest hold roughly 14%. Sequenced sample: PBMCs or T cells enriched from blood (not recorded which). The receptors here all came from a woman aged 45-65 years with acute COVID-19.

The chain links TRBV23-1 to TRBJ2-1, with D maybe TRBD2 (7 bases). TRBV23-1 qualifies as an ORF whose function is uncertain. The V end lost 1 base, the J end lost 7 bases, and 17 bases lay between the germline ends. The CDR3 length is 16 residues. CDR3 in DNA: TGCGCCAGCAGTCAATTGGGGGGGACAACCGGTAATGAGCAGTTCTTC. It specifies CASSQLGGTTGNEQFF.

The chain combines TRBV9 with TRBJ1-6; D unresolved. This CDR3 comprises 15 residues. The V and J ends lost 0 bases and 7 bases respectively, with 11 bases between them. Germline CDR1 SGDLS, CDR2 YYNGEE. CDR3 sequence (DNA): TGTGCCAGCAGCGTAGGATTGGGAGGGAATTCACCCCTCCACTTT. This gives the protein CASSVGLGGNSPLHF.

The chain links TRBV6-5 to TRBJ1-3; D unresolved. There are 12 residues in the CDR3. Germline CDR1 MNHEY, CDR2 SVGAGI. With 6 bases removed from V and 0 bases from J, the gap between germline ends came to 3 bases. The CDR3: CASRSSGNTIYF. CDR3 nucleotides: TGTGCCAGCAGGAGCTCTGGAAACACCATATATTTT.

The chain employs TRBV2 and TRBJ2-1; unclear D gene. With 6 bases removed from V and 6 bases from J, the gap between germline ends came to 12 bases. The CDR3 spans 13 residues. Germline CDR1 is SNHLY and CDR2 is FYNNEI. The CDR3 DNA follows: TGTGCCAGCAGACCCGACTTCCTCAATGAGCAGTTCTTC. Encoded protein: CASRPDFLNEQFF.

V and J are TRBV5-1 and TRBJ2-7; weak D call: TRBD2 (6 bases). Germline CDR1 is SGHRS and CDR2 is YFSETQ. The V end lost 0 bases, the J end lost 3 bases, and 19 bases lay between the germline ends. There are 17 residues in the CDR3. CDR3 residues: CASSLGRRDFSLYEQYF. In nucleotides, the CDR3 is TGCGCCAGCAGCTTGGGCCGGCGGGACTTCAGCCTCTACGAGCAGTACTTC.

The V and J genes are TRBV27 and TRBJ2-5; 10 nucleotides align to TRBD2. With V trimmed by 5 bases and J by 5 bases, 14 bases remained unmatched. CDR1 and CDR2 (germline): MNHEY, SMNVEV (reference sequence). The CDR3 runs to 17 residues. CDR3 sequence (DNA): TGTGCCAGCAGTCCAAAGATGCTAGCGGGAGTTAGGGAGACCCAGTACTTC. It is translated as CASSPKMLAGVRETQYF.

The rearrangement uses TRBV3-1 (or the pseudogene TRBV3-2) and TRBJ1-4; D not certain. The CDR3 runs 14 residues. The germline V gene encodes CDR1 LGHDT and CDR2 YNNKEL (reference sequence). Trimming removed 4 bases at V and 4 bases at J, with 10 bases between. The CDR3, as DNA: TGTGCCAGCAGCCGGAGTGGGTATAATGAAAAACTGTTTTTT. It translates to CASSRSGYNEKLFF.

Regarding this clone: Other DNA sequences in the sample encode the same CDR3. V gene TRBV5-5 combines with J gene TRBJ2-7; the D gene is possibly TRBD1 (5 bases). CDR1 and CDR2 from the germline V gene are SGHKS and YYEKEE (reference sequence). The CDR3 extends over 13 amino acids. The V end lost 0 bases, the J end lost 2 bases, and 6 bases lay between the germline ends. The CDR3, as DNA: TGTGCCAGCAGCTTGGGGGGCCCCTACGAGCAGTACTTC. This gives the protein CASSLGGPYEQYF.

The CDR3 loop is CASSLGGTGARARATNEKLFF. DNA of the CDR3: TGCGCCAGCAGCTTGGGCGGTACAGGGGCCCGGGCTAGAGCAACTAATGAAAAACTGTTTTTT. V is TRBV5-1 and J is TRBJ1-4, with 7 bases that match TRBD1. After removal of 0 bases from V and 0 bases from J, the junction contained 17 bases not matched to a gene. Germline V lookup: CDR1 SGHRS, CDR2 YFSETQ. The CDR3 is 21 residues long.

CDR3 coding DNA: TGTGCCAGCAGCTCCCCCGGGACAGGGAATCAGCCCCAGCATTTT. Translation: CASSSPGTGNQPQHF. The chain joins TRBV28 to TRBJ1-5; 9 bases align to TRBD1. Germline V gene lookup returns CDR1 MDHEN and CDR2 SYDVKM. With V trimmed by 6 bases and J by 4 bases, 7 bases remained unmatched. The CDR3 contains 15 residues.

The gene calls are TRBV9 and TRBJ2-1, with D uncertain. CDR3 length: 13 amino acids. V gave up 2 bases and J gave up 5 bases, with 8 bases separating them. Germline V gene data show CDR1 as SGDLS and CDR2 as YYNGEE. DNA of the CDR3: TGTGCCAGCAGCGTTTTTTTAAACAATGAGCAGTTCTTC. Amino acids: CASSVFLNNEQFF.

This chain links TRBV19 with TRBJ2-5; 7 bases agree with TRBD2. V was pared by 3 bases and J by 4 bases, with 11 bases of the junction left unmatched. The length of the CDR3 is 16 residues. Germline CDR1 and CDR2: LNHDA and SQIVND (reference sequence). For the CDR3, the DNA is TGTGCCAGTAGTATTTCTTTGGGCGGGGAGGGAGAGACCCAGTACTTC. Its translation: CASSISLGGEGETQYF.

The chain employs TRBV6-4 and TRBJ2-1; tentative D call: TRBD1 (6 bases). This CDR3 region has 16 residues. The V gene's germline CDR1 is MRHNA and CDR2 SNTAGT. V lost 2 bases to trimming and J lost 2 bases, with 13 bases between them. CDR3 nucleotide sequence: TGTGCCAGCAGTGACCAGACAGGTTTCGCCTACAATGAGCAGTTCTTC. Protein sequence: CASSDQTGFAYNEQFF.

This clone was recorded only once. The chain recombines TRBV30 with TRBJ2-2; 10 bases are a match to TRBD1. V lost 3 bases, J lost 4 bases, and 2 bases stayed unmatched. The germline CDR1 and CDR2 sequences are GTSNPN and SVGIG (reference sequence). The CDR3 covers 14 residues. Written as DNA, the CDR3 is TGTGCCTGGAGGGGACAGGGGTCCACCGGGGAGCTGTTTTTT. Residues: CAWRGQGSTGELFF. Full variable domain (missing parts from reference TRBV30 and TRBJ2-2): SQTIHQWPATLVQPVGSPLSLECTVEGTSNPNLYWYRQAAGRGLQLLFYSVGIGQISSEVPQNLSASRPQDRQFILSSKKLLLSDSGFYLCAWRGQGSTGELFFGEGSRLTVL.

This chain joins TRBV2 and TRBJ2-7, with D possibly matching TRBD1 (5 bases). The CDR3 covers 12 residues. The V gene's germline CDR1 is SNHLY and CDR2 FYNNEI. V was trimmed by 6 bases and J by 0 bases, leaving 6 bases between them. This CDR3 is CASRDNSYEQYF. In DNA, the CDR3 is TGTGCCAGCAGGGACAACTCCTACGAGCAGTACTTC.

This chain connects TRBV30 to TRBJ1-2; D unclear. The V and J ends lost 2 bases and 7 bases respectively, with 14 bases between them. This CDR3 has 13 residues. Germline V gene lookup returns CDR1 GTSNPN and CDR2 SVGIG (reference sequence). The CDR3 is CAWSIGGAGGYTF. The CDR3 DNA is TGTGCCTGGAGTATTGGAGGCGCAGGTGGCTACACCTTC.

The chain uses TRBV30 and TRBJ1-5; the D gene is possibly TRBD1 (5 bases). Germline CDR1 and CDR2: GTSNPN and SVGIG (reference sequence). Trimming cost V 2 bases and J 4 bases, with 9 bases left between them. The CDR3 extends over 13 amino acids. The CDR3 loop is CAWSREGNQPQHF. The CDR3 DNA reads as TGTGCCTGGAGTCGGGAGGGGAATCAGCCCCAGCATTTT.

This chain's CDR3 is CASPRYRESYGYTF. The CDR3 nucleotides are TGTGCCAGCCCCCGGTACAGGGAAAGCTATGGCTACACCTTC. The rearrangement uses TRBV5-8 and TRBJ1-2, with D perhaps matching TRBD1 (6 bases). CDR3 length: 14 amino acids. V lost 7 bases and J lost 4, with 17 bases in between. Germline values: CDR1 SGHTS, CDR2 YDEGEE. Complete variable domain (other parts from reference TRBV5-8 and TRBJ1-2): EAGVTQSPTHLIKTRGQQATLRCSPISGHTSVYWYQQALGLGLQFLLWYDEGEERNRGNFPPRFSGRQFPNYSSELNVNALELEDSALYLCASPRYRESYGYTFGSGTRLTVV.

CDR3 nucleotide sequence: TGCGCCAGCAGTGACGACTCCTTGATAGCGGTAGATACGCAGTATTTT. Amino acids: CASSDDSLIAVDTQYF. The J gene is TRBJ2-3, the V gene TRBV10-1, with a possible D match to TRBD2 (6 bases). Trimming removed 3 bases at V and 5 bases at J, with 18 bases between. Looked up from germline, CDR1 is WNHNN and CDR2 is SYGVQD (reference sequence). This CDR3 is built from 16 residues.

The chain joins TRBV27 to TRBJ1-6; no clear D. The CDR3 covers 14 residues. The V and J ends lost 2 bases and 5 bases respectively, with 7 bases between them. The V gene's germline CDR1 is MNHEY and CDR2 SMNVEV (reference sequence). In DNA, the CDR3 is TGTGCCAGCAGTTTACACAGAGATAATTCACCCCTCCACTTT. Amino acid sequence: CASSLHRDNSPLHF.

V gene TRBV5-1 combines with J gene TRBJ1-3; D unclear. The CDR3 length is 12 residues. Trimming stripped 5 bases from V and 3 bases from J, with 6 bases between. Germline CDR1 SGHRS, CDR2 YFSETQ. In nucleotides, the CDR3 is TGCGCCAGCAGTCCGTTTGGAAACACCATATATTTT. This codes for CASSPFGNTIYF.

This chain connects TRBV9 to TRBJ2-4; 9 nucleotides match TRBD1. Per the germline V gene, CDR1 is SGDLS and CDR2 is YYNGEE. This CDR3 is 14 amino acids long. V lost 4 bases and J lost 8; bases outside the gene matches: 7. The CDR3 is CASSHRGQGHIQYF. The CDR3 bases are TGTGCCAGCAGCCACCGGGGACAGGGCCACATTCAGTACTTC.

This chain links TRBV27 with TRBJ2-7; 12 nucleotides match TRBD2. V trimming: 6 bases; J trimming: 7 bases; junction bases outside the gene matches: 10. Per germline, CDR1 MNHEY and CDR2 SMNVEV (reference sequence). The CDR3 spans 15 residues. CDR3 in amino acids: CASSGSSGRAGEQYF. The CDR3 nucleotides are TGTGCCAGCAGCGGATCTAGCGGGAGGGCCGGGGAGCAGTACTTC.

This chain links TRBV9 with TRBJ2-6, with 10 bases identical to TRBD1. The germline V gene has CDR1 SGDLS and CDR2 YYNGEE. The length of the CDR3 is 19 residues. The junction had 9 bases not matched to a gene; V was cut back by 3 bases and J by 0 bases. The CDR3 DNA reads TGTGCCAGCAGCGCGGTTCCGGGACAGGGGAGCTCTGGGGCCAACGTCCTGACTTTC. It yields the protein CASSAVPGQGSSGANVLTF.

The chain couples TRBV5-1 to TRBJ2-1; possible D gene TRBD2, 6 bases. Trimming took 5 bases from V and 6 from J, leaving 21 bases between them. The CDR3 extends over 16 amino acids. In germline, CDR1 is SGHRS, CDR2 YFSETQ. CDR3 sequence (DNA): TGCGCCAGCAGACGGATACCGACAGTGGGAGGCAATGAGCAGTTCTTC. It yields the protein CASRRIPTVGGNEQFF.

This rearrangement joins TRBV18 to TRBJ2-5, with D possibly being TRBD1 (6 bases). From germline, CDR1 is KGHSH and CDR2 LQKENI. This CDR3 comprises 16 residues. The V and J ends lost 6 bases and 1 base respectively, with 18 bases between them. CDR3 DNA: TGTGCCAGCTCCAGGGGTCAGGGTACGGGCCAAGAGACCCAGTACTTC. It translates to CASSRGQGTGQETQYF.

The chain is built from TRBV28 and TRBJ2-7; 13 nucleotides line up with TRBD2. The V segment lost 11 bases and the J segment 7 bases; nucleotides outside the gene matches: 8. The V gene's germline CDR1 is MDHEN and CDR2 SYDVKM. The CDR3 consists of 13 residues. Written as DNA, the CDR3 is TGTGCCTGCGGGGGACTAGCGGGAATTGAGCAGTACTTC. As protein: CACGGLAGIEQYF.

The V gene is TRBV7-3, the J gene TRBJ2-7; D may be TRBD1 (8 bases). The germline V and J ends were trimmed by 5 bases and 4 bases, with 18 bases remaining between them. The CDR3 extends over 15 amino acids. Germline V gene data show CDR1 as SGHTA and CDR2 as FQGTGA. This CDR3 is CASSIRQGRDYEQYF. The CDR3 DNA reads TGTGCCAGCAGCATCCGACAGGGGAGGGATTACGAGCAGTACTTC.

This chain joins TRBV28 and TRBJ2-5, with a possible D match to TRBD1 (5 bases). V dropped 3 bases and J dropped 5 bases, with 16 bases sitting between them. The germline V gene has CDR1 MDHEN and CDR2 SYDVKM. CDR3 length: 15 amino acids. CDR3 loop: CASSFPAPKGETQYF. DNA of the CDR3: TGTGCCAGCAGTTTCCCAGCACCCAAGGGGGAGACCCAGTACTTC.

In its sample, this clone was seen once. The J gene is TRBJ2-1, the V gene TRBV5-1, with 12 bases fitting TRBD2. The CDR3 is made up of 14 amino acids. V trimming: 9 bases; J trimming: 4 bases; junction bases outside the gene matches: 5. Germline values: CDR1 SGHRS, CDR2 YFSETQ. The CDR3 DNA sequence: TGCGCCACCGAGACTAGCGGGAGATACAATGAGCAGTTCTTC. It yields the protein CATETSGRYNEQFF.

The chain is built from TRBV29-1 and TRBJ1-1, with 7 nucleotides matching TRBD1. V shed 4 bases, J shed 4 bases, and the junction held 3 bases outside the gene matches. CDR3 length: 12 residues. Germline V CDR1 and CDR2: SQVTM, ANQGSEA. Here the CDR3 DNA reads TGCAGCGTTGCAGGGGGTCGCACTGAAGCTTTCTTT. Encoded protein: CSVAGGRTEAFF.